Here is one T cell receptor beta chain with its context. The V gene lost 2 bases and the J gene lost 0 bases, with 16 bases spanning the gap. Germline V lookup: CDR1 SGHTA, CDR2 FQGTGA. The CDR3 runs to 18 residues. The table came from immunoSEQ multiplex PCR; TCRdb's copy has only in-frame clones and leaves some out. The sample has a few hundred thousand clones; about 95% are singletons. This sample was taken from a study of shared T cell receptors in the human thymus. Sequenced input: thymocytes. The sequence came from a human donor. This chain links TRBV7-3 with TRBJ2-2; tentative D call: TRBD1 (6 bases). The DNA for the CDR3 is TGTGCCAGCAGCTTATTCCTTTGGGGGACACCGAACACCGGGGAGCTGTTTTTT. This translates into CASSLFLWGTPNTGELFF.